What follows describes a single T cell receptor beta chain. V lost 2 bases and J lost 11, with 15 bases in between. The CDR3 extends over 13 amino acids. Germline V lookup: CDR1 KGHSH, CDR2 LQKENI. The data were produced by immunoSEQ multiplex PCR, yet TCRdb's version contains in-frame clones alone and is incomplete. Here the sample spans around 93,000 clones, roughly 87% being singletons. The sample belongs to a study of blood T cell repertoires in COVID-19. Study-wide context: Some COVID-19 samples were acute and others convalescent; all came from the United States, Italy and Spain. In each case, the material was cDNA or gDNA derived from T cells, B-cell-depleted T cells, or PBMCs.

Sequenced input: peripheral blood. The sequence came from an elderly man with acute or convalescent COVID-19. V is TRBV18 and J is TRBJ1-1; TRBD1 might be the D (6 bases). The CDR3 here is CASSPNRGIRAFF. The CDR3 DNA is TGTGCCAGCTCACCAAATAGGGGGATTCGGGCTTTCTTT.